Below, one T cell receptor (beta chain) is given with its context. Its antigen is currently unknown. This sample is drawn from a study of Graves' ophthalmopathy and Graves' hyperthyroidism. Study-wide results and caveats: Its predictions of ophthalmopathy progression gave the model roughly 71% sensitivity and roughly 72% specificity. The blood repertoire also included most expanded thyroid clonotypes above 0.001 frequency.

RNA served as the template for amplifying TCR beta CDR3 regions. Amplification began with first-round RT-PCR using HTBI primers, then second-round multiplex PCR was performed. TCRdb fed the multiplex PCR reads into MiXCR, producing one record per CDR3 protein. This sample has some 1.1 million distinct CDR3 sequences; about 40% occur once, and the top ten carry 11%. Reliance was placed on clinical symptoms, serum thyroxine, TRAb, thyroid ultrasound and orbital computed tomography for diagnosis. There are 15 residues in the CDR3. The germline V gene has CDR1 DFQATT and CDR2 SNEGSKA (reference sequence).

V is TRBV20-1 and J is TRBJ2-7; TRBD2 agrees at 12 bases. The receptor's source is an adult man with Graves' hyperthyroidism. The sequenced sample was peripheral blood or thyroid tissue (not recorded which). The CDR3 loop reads CSVASSGRASYEQYF. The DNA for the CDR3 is TGCAGCGTTGCCTCTAGCGGGAGGGCCTCCTACGAGCAGTACTTC.